This T cell receptor beta chain comes out of a study of graft-versus-host responses after intestinal transplantation. This table comes from immunoSEQ multiplex PCR, and its TCRdb copy is limited to in-frame clones, with some not included. This sample carries some 890 clones, over 85% of them seen once, and the ten largest clones take around 4%. V lost 7 bases and J 1 base, leaving 16 bases between the germline ends. This CDR3 region has 16 residues. Germline V CDR1 and CDR2: SNHLY, FYNNEI. The sequences come from PBMCs, collected 9 days after transplant. This sequence originates from a human patient who received an intestinal transplant, so some T cells may come from the graft donor. This chain joins TRBV2 and TRBJ2-2; D possibly corresponds to TRBD1 (5 bases). CDR3 nucleotides: TGTGCCAGCACCGACCTCCTCAGGGAGAACACCGGGGAGCTGTTTTTT. Amino acids: CASTDLLRENTGELFF.